The sequence of this TCR beta chain was determined in a study of shared clonotypes between healthy human individuals. Overall study results and limits: Shared clonotypes: roughly 4.5% naive CD4, under 4% naive CD8, roughly 2.2% memory CD4, around 0.4% memory CD8. Deeper or shallower sequencing was expected to change how clonotypes are shared among donors.

This clone has a single count. What it recognizes is unknown. Researchers divided each subset's genomic DNA evenly across several immunoSEQ plates. Repertoires were generated with immunoSEQ multiplex PCR, while TCRdb's copy carries only in-frame clones and drops some. Seen here are under 850,000 clones, about two thirds observed once, and the top ten hold approximately 1.8%. V lost 6 bases, J lost 4 bases, and 9 bases lay in between. This CDR3 region has 12 residues. CDR1 and CDR2 (germline): MDHEN, SYDVKM. The clonotype originates from a woman in her thirties in good health. The chain links TRBV28 to TRBJ1-2; D is undetermined. The sequencing input was memory CD4+ T cells sorted from blood. Subset indicated: CD45RA-negative fraction. The CDR3 nucleotides are TGTGCCAGCAGGAGGGATGGCTATGGCTACACCTTC. Translated: CASRRDGYGYTF.